Listed below are T cell receptor beta chains from one sample, sequenced in a study of T cell responses to AZD1222 COVID-19 vaccine. This table comes from immunoSEQ multiplex PCR, and its TCRdb copy is limited to in-frame clones, with some not included. The table includes about 180,000 clones, 80% to 90% detected once. The material sequenced was peripheral blood, taken on day 0 of AZD1222 vaccination. These receptors were obtained from an adult in good health. The CDR3 runs from the conserved cysteine through the conserved F or W. Each record gives: clone size, CDR3 length, V gene, J gene, CDR3 protein. Only some rows state a clone size, as once, few, many or a class for expanded clones.

>NA|18|TRBV7-3|TRBJ1-6
CASSLGPGKSSYNSPLHF
>NA|13|TRBV5-1|TRBJ1-4
CASSLAANEKLFF
>NA|17|TRBV18|TRBJ1-2
CASSPLAGTGGDYGYTF
>NA|20|TRBV11-3|TRBJ2-3
CASTLDPQEEGWLRTDTQYF
>NA|20|TRBV9|TRBJ1-2
CASSVGGGGLGGAPLYGYTF
>few|16|TRBV24-1|TRBJ2-1
CATSDSQGTVSYEQFF
>NA|14|TRBV28|TRBJ1-2
CASSLPGQNLGYTF
>NA|14|TRBV5-6|TRBJ1-2
CASSLVSRNYGYTF
>NA|12|TRBV12-3/TRBV12-4|TRBJ2-5
CASKGGAETQYF
>NA|13|TRBV29-1|TRBJ2-7
CSVRSGGGYEQYF
>NA|18|TRBV4-2|TRBJ2-6
CASSERRQGPNGANVLTF
>NA|13|TRBV7-2|TRBJ1-2
CASSWDRVTGYTF
>NA|15|TRBV7-7|TRBJ2-1
CASSLTVGNRNEQFF
>NA|14|TRBV6-5|TRBJ1-2
CASAGQSAPNGYTF
>NA|19|TRBV19|TRBJ1-1
CASSIDFLGSGRMNTEAFF
>NA|15|TRBV5-3|TRBJ1-5
CARSIRGGSNQPQHF
>NA|19|TRBV15|TRBJ2-1
CATSRDRLAGGVLLDEQFF